These 32 T cell receptor beta chains were all obtained from the same sample, sequenced in a study of T cells expressing NK-cell markers. TCRdb reworked the 5' RACE reads into one entry per CDR3 protein, no DNA. The table for this sample gives 400,000 to 550,000 distinct CDR3 sequences. The material sequenced was blood T cells: a sorted CD56 or NKG2C T cell subset, CD4+ or CD8+ T cells, or bulk PBMC T cells (not recorded which). All receptors derive from a woman aged 18 to 75 in good health.

J is TRBJ2-3 and V is TRBV6-2 or TRBV6-3; the D call from TCRdb, TRBD1, cannot be confirmed without DNA. This CDR3 spans 15 amino acids. The germline CDR1 and CDR2 sequences are MNHEY and SVGEGT. The CDR3 is CASSPRDRPTDTQYF.

The rearrangement links TRBV20-1 to TRBJ2-1; TCRdb calls TRBD2, which cannot be checked without DNA. The CDR3 extends over 15 amino acids. Germline V lookup: CDR1 DFQATT, CDR2 SNEGSKA (reference sequence). The CDR3 reads CSAKPGLAPLREQFF.

The CDR3 here is CGSSTSGGVDTQYF. The rearrangement joins TRBV19 to TRBJ2-3; lacking DNA, the TRBD1 call made by TCRdb goes unchecked. Germline V gene sequence: CDR1 LNHDA, CDR2 SQIVND (reference sequence). This CDR3 region has 14 residues.

The chain combines TRBV5-1 with TRBJ1-3. Germline assignment: CDR1 SGHRS and CDR2 YFSETQ. This CDR3 contains 15 residues. The CDR3 spells CASSLAGVSGNTIYF.

V and J are TRBV10-3 and TRBJ2-7; TCRdb selects TRBD2, and the lack of DNA leaves this call unchecked. The CDR3 length is 18 residues. Germline-derived CDR1 and CDR2 are ENHRY and SYGVKD. The CDR3 protein is CAIKTGTSGRGTMSEQYF.

The gene calls are TRBV28 and TRBJ1-1; TCRdb indicates TRBD1, and absent DNA this call remains unverified. Germline V gene lookup returns CDR1 MDHEN and CDR2 SYDVKM. The CDR3 extends over 14 amino acids. CDR3 in amino acids: CASSLWAPNTEAFF.

The chain's CDR3 is CSARAGDRNNNEQFF. The chain combines TRBV20-1 with TRBJ2-1; checking the TCRdb D call of TRBD2 is not possible without DNA. CDR1 is DFQATT, CDR2 SNEGSKA, per germline (reference sequence). The CDR3 is 15 amino acids.

The V gene is TRBV7-9, the J gene TRBJ1-1; TCRdb's D call of TRBD1 is untestable without DNA. CDR1 and CDR2 from the germline V gene are SEHNR and FQNEAQ (reference sequence). This CDR3 contains 15 residues. This CDR3 reads CASSLAQGAGKGAFF.

V usage is TRBV4-2 and J usage is TRBJ2-5; checking the TCRdb D call of TRBD2 is not possible without DNA. The CDR3 has 16 amino acids. Per the germline V gene, CDR1 is LGHNA and CDR2 is YNFKEQ. CDR3 protein: CASSETSGGYQETQYF.

The chain couples TRBV6-5 to TRBJ1-1; the TRBD1 assignment by TCRdb is unverifiable without DNA. Germline assignment: CDR1 MNHEY and CDR2 SVGAGI. There are 15 residues in the CDR3. CDR3 loop: CASSYSPGGNTEAFF.

The chain recombines TRBV9 with TRBJ2-1. The CDR3 runs 16 residues. Germline CDR1 reads SGDLS; CDR2 reads YYNGEE. The CDR3 is CASSASGDSPYNEQFF.

The chain carries TRBV7-2 and TRBJ2-5; the TRBD1 assignment by TCRdb is unverifiable without DNA. Germline V lookup: CDR1 SGHTA, CDR2 FQGNSA. CDR3 length: 12 residues. The CDR3 reads CASSLSGPGKYF.

The chain joins TRBV5-1 to TRBJ2-2. CDR1 and CDR2 (germline): SGHRS, YFSETQ. The CDR3 has 13 residues. CDR3 sequence reads: CASESGKSGELFF.

The CDR3 here is CSARDRGSVLF. The chain joins TRBV20-1 to TRBJ2-1; TCRdb calls TRBD2, which cannot be checked without DNA. Germline V lookup: CDR1 DFQATT, CDR2 SNEGSKA (reference sequence). The CDR3 runs 11 residues.

This chain uses TRBV7-2 with TRBJ1-2; TCRdb's D gene call, TRBD1, goes unchecked for lack of DNA. The germline V gene encodes CDR1 SGHTA and CDR2 FQGNSA. This CDR3 contains 16 residues. CDR3 protein: CASSLSGTRLNYGYTF. Using reference TRBV7-2 and TRBJ1-2 for the parts outside the CDR3, the full variable domain is GAGVSQSPSNKVTEKGKDVELRCDPISGHTALYWYRQSLGQGLEFLIYFQGNSAPDKSGLPSDRFSAERTGGSVSTLTIQRTQQEDSAVYLCASSLSGTRLNYGYTFGSGTRLTVV.

This chain joins TRBV12-3 or TRBV12-4 and TRBJ2-1. There are 14 residues in the CDR3. The chain's CDR3 is CASSFFGVKNEQFF.

The chain is built from TRBV29-1 and TRBJ2-4; TCRdb names TRBD1, which stays unverified in the absence of DNA. The germline CDR1 and CDR2 sequences are SQVTM and ANQGSEA. CDR3 length: 11 residues. CDR3 sequence: CSVEQGSIQYF.

This CDR3 reads CASGPSPVSDEQFF. This chain uses TRBV12-3 or TRBV12-4 with TRBJ2-1; TCRdb gives TRBD2 as the D gene, but with no DNA this cannot be confirmed. This CDR3 spans 14 amino acids.

The rearrangement uses TRBV6-5 and TRBJ1-5; TCRdb's D call of TRBD1 is untestable without DNA. Per germline, CDR1 MNHEY and CDR2 SVGAGI. This CDR3 comprises 17 residues. The CDR3 reads CASSYSGGAKGNQPQHF.

The rearrangement uses TRBV5-1 and TRBJ2-5; TCRdb gives TRBD2 as the D gene, but with no DNA this cannot be confirmed. Germline V gene sequence: CDR1 SGHRS, CDR2 YFSETQ. CDR3 length: 15 residues. The CDR3 reads CASSLGTSLQETQYF. The variable domain in full, completed from reference TRBV5-1 and TRBJ2-5, reads KAGVTQTPRYLIKTRGQQVTLSCSPISGHRSVSWYQQTPGQGLQFLFEYFSETQRNKGNFPGRFSGRQFSNSRSEMNVSTLELGDSALYLCASSLGTSLQETQYFGPGTRLLVL.

J is TRBJ2-1 and V is TRBV20-1; the D gene TCRdb calls, TRBD2, cannot be checked with no DNA. The CDR3 totals 14 residues. Germline V lookup: CDR1 DFQATT, CDR2 SNEGSKA (reference sequence). The CDR3 loop reads CSAQTSGGTNEQFF.

The chain joins TRBV5-1 to TRBJ1-2; without DNA, the TCRdb call of TRBD1 cannot be checked. Germline assignment: CDR1 SGHRS and CDR2 YFSETQ. The CDR3 contains 11 residues. This CDR3 is CASSESGTYTF.

The J gene is TRBJ2-2, the V gene TRBV7-9; the TRBD1 assignment by TCRdb is unverifiable without DNA. The germline gives CDR1 SEHNR, CDR2 FQNEAQ (reference sequence). The CDR3 contains 14 residues. CDR3 in amino acids: CASGGDPNTGELFF.

J is TRBJ1-6 and V is TRBV6-2 or TRBV6-3. Germline-derived CDR1 and CDR2 are MNHEY and SVGEGT. The CDR3 contains 14 residues. The CDR3 sequence is CATDVGSYNSPLHF.

The chain combines TRBV5-1 with TRBJ2-1; TCRdb's D call, TRBD2, is unchecked because there is no DNA. Germline V gene data show CDR1 as SGHRS and CDR2 as YFSETQ. This CDR3 has 16 amino acids. The CDR3 spells CASSLSAGGPYNEQFF.

The rearrangement joins TRBV7-2 to TRBJ2-1; the TCRdb call, TRBD2, lacks DNA for checking. The length of the CDR3 is 15 residues. Germline values: CDR1 SGHTA, CDR2 FQGNSA. The CDR3 is CASKPGLFSYNEQFF.

V is TRBV7-2 and J is TRBJ2-1; as DNA is missing, the TRBD2 call by TCRdb cannot be tested. There are 15 residues in the CDR3. The V gene's germline CDR1 is SGHTA and CDR2 FQGNSA. This chain's CDR3 is CATTKGLAGYNEQFF. Using reference TRBV7-2 and TRBJ2-1 for the parts outside the CDR3, the full variable domain is GAGVSQSPSNKVTEKGKDVELRCDPISGHTALYWYRQSLGQGLEFLIYFQGNSAPDKSGLPSDRFSAERTGGSVSTLTIQRTQQEDSAVYLCATTKGLAGYNEQFFGPGTRLTVL.

The chain joins TRBV19 to TRBJ2-1; TCRdb indicates TRBD2, and absent DNA this call remains unverified. This CDR3 has 13 amino acids. Germline V gene data show CDR1 as LNHDA and CDR2 as SQIVND (reference sequence). The CDR3 reads CASRPSGSNEQFF.

This chain uses TRBV9 with TRBJ2-1; TCRdb lists TRBD2, though no DNA is available to test this call. In germline, CDR1 is SGDLS, CDR2 YYNGEE. This CDR3 comprises 13 residues. CDR3: CASSLRVGNEQFF. The variable domain in full, completed from reference TRBV9 and TRBJ2-1, reads DSGVTQTPKHLITATGQRVTLRCSPRSGDLSVYWYQQSLDQGLQFLIQYYNGEERAKGNILERFSAQQFPDLHSELNLSSLELGDSALYFCASSLRVGNEQFFGPGTRLTVL.

V usage is TRBV6-1 and J usage is TRBJ1-3. This CDR3 contains 15 residues. Germline lookup yields CDR1 MNHNS and CDR2 SASEGT. CDR3 protein: CASIDGTYSGNTIYF.

The chain uses TRBV20-1 and TRBJ2-7; TCRdb reports TRBD1, a call that lacks DNA to check it against. The CDR3 spans 13 residues. The germline CDR1 and CDR2 sequences are DFQATT and SNEGSKA (reference sequence). CDR3 region: CSAPQAGVYEQYF.

The chain carries TRBV27 and TRBJ2-4. CDR1 and CDR2 (germline): MNHEY, SMNVEV (reference sequence). This CDR3 has 12 residues. Here the CDR3 reads CASSLSGNIQYF.